This T cell receptor beta chain is from a study of cytomegalovirus exposure and HLA in healthy donors. General study results and limits: Researchers catalogued over 150 TCR beta chains as cytomegalovirus-associated. A previous analysis found most TCR beta V segments productive roughly 87% or roughly 30% of the time. What was likely a sequencing artifact was a cluster of highly shared sequence variants.

Vbeta (60) and Jbeta (13) primers were used in the PCR. Produced via immunoSEQ multiplex PCR; TCRdb's table is partial and in-frame only. Of under 150,000 clones in the sample, roughly 80% were seen once. The CDR3 length is 13 residues. The V end was cut by 8 bases, the J end by 2 bases, with 12 bases between. Per the germline V gene, CDR1 is MDHEN and CDR2 is SYDVKM. Comments on this clone: Its antigen is not known.

The clonotype was recovered from a man in his fifties in good health and CMV-seronegative. The V and J genes are TRBV28 and TRBJ1-2; D gene unclear. What was sequenced was PBMCs. The DNA for the CDR3 is TGTGCCAGCCGGCGGGGAACCAACTATGGCTACACCTTC. Translation gives CASRRGTNYGYTF.